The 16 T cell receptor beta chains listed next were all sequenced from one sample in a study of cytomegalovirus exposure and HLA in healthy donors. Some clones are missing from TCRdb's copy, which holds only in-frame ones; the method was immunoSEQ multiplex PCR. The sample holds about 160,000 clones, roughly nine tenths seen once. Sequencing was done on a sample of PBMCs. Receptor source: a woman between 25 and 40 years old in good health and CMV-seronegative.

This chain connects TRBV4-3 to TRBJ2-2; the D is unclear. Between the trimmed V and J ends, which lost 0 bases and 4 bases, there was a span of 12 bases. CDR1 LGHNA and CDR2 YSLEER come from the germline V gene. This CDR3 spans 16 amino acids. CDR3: CASSQDLRGRTGELFF. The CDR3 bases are TGCGCCAGCAGCCAAGATCTCCGCGGACGCACCGGGGAGCTGTTTTTT.

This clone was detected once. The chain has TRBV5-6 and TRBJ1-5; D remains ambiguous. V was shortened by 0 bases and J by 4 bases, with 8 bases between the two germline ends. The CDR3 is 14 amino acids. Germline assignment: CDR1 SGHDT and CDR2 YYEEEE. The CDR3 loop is CASSLAMANQPQHF. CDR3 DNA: TGTGCCAGCAGCTTGGCAATGGCAAATCAGCCCCAGCATTTT.

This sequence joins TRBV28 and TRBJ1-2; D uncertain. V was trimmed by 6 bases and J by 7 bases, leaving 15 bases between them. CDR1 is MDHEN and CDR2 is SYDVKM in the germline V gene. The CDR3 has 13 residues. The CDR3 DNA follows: TGTGCCAGCAGGTCCCAGGCTCCGCTTGGCTACACCTTC. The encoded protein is CASRSQAPLGYTF.

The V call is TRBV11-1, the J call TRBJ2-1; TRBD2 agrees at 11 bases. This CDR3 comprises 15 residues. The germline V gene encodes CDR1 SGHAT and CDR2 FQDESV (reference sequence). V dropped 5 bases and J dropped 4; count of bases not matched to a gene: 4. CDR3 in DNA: TGTGCCAGCAGCCCCGGGACTAGCGGTTACAATGAGCAGTTCTTC. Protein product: CASSPGTSGYNEQFF.

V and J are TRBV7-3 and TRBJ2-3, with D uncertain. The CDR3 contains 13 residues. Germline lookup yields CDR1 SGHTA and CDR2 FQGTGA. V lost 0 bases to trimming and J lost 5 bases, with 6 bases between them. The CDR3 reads CASSLTGRDTQYF. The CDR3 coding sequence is TGTGCCAGCAGCTTAACGGGAAGAGATACGCAGTATTTT.

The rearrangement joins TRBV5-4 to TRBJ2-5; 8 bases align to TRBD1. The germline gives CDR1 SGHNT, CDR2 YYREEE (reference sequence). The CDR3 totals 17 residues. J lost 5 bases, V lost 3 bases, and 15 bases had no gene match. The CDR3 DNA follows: TGTGCCAGCAGCTCAGACAGGGACAGGCCGAGGGGGGAGACCCAGTACTTC. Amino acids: CASSSDRDRPRGETQYF.

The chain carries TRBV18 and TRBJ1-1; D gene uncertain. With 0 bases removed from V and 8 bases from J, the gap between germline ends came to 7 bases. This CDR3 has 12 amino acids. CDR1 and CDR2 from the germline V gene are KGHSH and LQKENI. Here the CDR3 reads CASSPPGREAFF. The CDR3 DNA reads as TGTGCCAGCTCACCACCGGGAAGGGAAGCTTTCTTT.

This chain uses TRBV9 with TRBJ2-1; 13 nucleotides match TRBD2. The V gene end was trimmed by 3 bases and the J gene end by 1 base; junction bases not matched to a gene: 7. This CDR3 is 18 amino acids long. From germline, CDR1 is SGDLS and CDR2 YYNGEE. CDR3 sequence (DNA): TGTGCCAGCAGCGGAACTAGCGGGAGGGCCCTATCCTACAATGAGCAGTTCTTC. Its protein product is CASSGTSGRALSYNEQFF.

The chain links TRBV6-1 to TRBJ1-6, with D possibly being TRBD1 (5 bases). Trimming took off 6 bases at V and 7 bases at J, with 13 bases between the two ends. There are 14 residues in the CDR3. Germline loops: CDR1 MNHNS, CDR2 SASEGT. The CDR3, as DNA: TGTGCCAGCAGACAGACAGTGGGAAATTCACCCCTCCACTTT. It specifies CASRQTVGNSPLHF.

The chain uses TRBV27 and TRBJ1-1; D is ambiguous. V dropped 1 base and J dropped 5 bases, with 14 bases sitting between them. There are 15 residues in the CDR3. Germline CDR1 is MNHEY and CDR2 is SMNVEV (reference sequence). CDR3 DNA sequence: TGTGCCAGCAGTTTATTAGGGAAGGGATCAACTGAAGCTTTCTTT. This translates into CASSLLGKGSTEAFF.

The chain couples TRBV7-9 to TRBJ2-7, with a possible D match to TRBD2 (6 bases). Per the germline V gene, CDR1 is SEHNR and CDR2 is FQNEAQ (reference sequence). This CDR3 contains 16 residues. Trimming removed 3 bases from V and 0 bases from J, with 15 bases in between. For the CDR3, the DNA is TGTGCCAGCAGCTTCTCGAGGGGAGGCTACTCCTACGAGCAGTACTTC. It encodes CASSFSRGGYSYEQYF. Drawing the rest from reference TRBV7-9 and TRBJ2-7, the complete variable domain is DTGVSQNPRHKITKRGQNVTFRCDPISEHNRLYWYRQTLGQGPEFLTYFQNEAQLEKSRLLSDRFSAERPKGSFSTLEIQRTEQGDSAMYLCASSFSRGGYSYEQYFGPGTRLTVT.

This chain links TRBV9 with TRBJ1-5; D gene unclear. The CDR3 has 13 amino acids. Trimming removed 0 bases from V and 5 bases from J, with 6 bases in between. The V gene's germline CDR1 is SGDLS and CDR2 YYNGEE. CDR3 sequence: CASSVGQDQPQHF. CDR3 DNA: TGTGCCAGCAGCGTAGGTCAGGATCAGCCCCAGCATTTT.

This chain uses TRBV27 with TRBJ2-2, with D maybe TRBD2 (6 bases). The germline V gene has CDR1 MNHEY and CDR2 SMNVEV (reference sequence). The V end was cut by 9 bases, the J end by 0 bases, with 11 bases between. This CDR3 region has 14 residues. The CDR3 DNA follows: TGTGCCAGTACCGGGACTCCGAACACCGGGGAGCTGTTTTTT. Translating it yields CASTGTPNTGELFF.

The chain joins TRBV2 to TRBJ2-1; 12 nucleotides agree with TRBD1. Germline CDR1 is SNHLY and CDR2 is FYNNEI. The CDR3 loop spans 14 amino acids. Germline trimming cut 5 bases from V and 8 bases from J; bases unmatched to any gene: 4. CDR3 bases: TGTGCCAGCAGTTCCGGGACAGGGGGCCATGAGCAGTTCTTC. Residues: CASSSGTGGHEQFF.

The CDR3 coding sequence is TGTGCCAGCAGATCACAGGGGGCTAGGGGCTACACCTTC. This translates into CASRSQGARGYTF. The V gene is TRBV6-6, the J gene TRBJ1-2; 9 bases align to TRBD1. The junction had 7 bases not matched to a gene; V was cut back by 6 bases and J by 8 bases. Germline assignment: CDR1 MNHNY and CDR2 SVGAGI (reference sequence). The CDR3 runs 13 residues.

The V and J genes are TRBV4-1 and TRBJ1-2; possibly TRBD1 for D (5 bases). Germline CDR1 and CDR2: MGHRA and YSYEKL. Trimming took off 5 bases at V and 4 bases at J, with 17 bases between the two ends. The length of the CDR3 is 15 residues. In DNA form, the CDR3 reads TGCGCCAGCAGCTACCGGGACGCTATCCTCTATGGCTACACCTTC. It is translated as CASSYRDAILYGYTF.